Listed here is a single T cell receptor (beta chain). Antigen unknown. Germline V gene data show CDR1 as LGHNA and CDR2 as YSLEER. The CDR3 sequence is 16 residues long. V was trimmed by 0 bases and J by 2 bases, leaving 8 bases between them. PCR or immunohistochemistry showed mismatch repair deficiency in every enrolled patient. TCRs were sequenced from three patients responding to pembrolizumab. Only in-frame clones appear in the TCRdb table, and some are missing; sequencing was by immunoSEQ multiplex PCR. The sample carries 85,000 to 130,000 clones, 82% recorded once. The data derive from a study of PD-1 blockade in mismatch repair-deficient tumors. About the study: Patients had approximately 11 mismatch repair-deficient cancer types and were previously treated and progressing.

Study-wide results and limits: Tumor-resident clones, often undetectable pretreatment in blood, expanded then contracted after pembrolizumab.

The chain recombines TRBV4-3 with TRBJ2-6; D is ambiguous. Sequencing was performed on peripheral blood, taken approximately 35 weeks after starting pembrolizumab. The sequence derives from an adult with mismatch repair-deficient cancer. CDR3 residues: CASSQEPRPGANVLTF. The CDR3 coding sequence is TGCGCCAGCAGCCAAGAACCGAGACCTGGGGCCAACGTCCTGACTTTC.